This T cell receptor beta chain was recorded in a study of shared clonotypes between healthy human individuals. The germline V gene encodes CDR1 MNHNY and CDR2 SVGAGI (reference sequence). This CDR3 has 12 amino acids. V dropped 7 bases and J dropped 4 bases, with 10 bases sitting between them. Sequencing used immunoSEQ multiplex PCR; TCRdb keeps in-frame clones, though not all of them. The data contain hundreds of thousands of clones, roughly 79% of them singletons. The sequencing sample was made of PBMCs. This TCR derives from a woman aged 40 to 50 in good health. Some clones in this sample may be carry-over from other donors' samples. The chain combines TRBV6-6 with TRBJ1-2; D is unclear. The DNA for the CDR3 is TGTGCCAGCACCTCGGGTCCCTATGGCTACACCTTC. Its protein product is CASTSGPYGYTF.